This TCR beta chain was sequenced in a study of CD8+ T cells in alopecia areata (dated by TCRdb to the late 2010s). A note on the overall study: The treated patients, all with moderate-to-severe alopecia areata, were enrolled in an open-label pilot trial of oral tofacitinib given at 5 to 10 mg twice daily. RNA was extracted with the PAXgene miRNA kit for fixed scalp, the miRNeasy kit for PBMCs, and the RNeasy kit for mouse skin. Patients on tofacitinib were biopsied at baseline and after 4 and 24 weeks of treatment, and several of the patients also had a later scalp biopsy. The study used high-throughput TCRbeta sequencing to examine T cell clonal expansion in alopecia areata, in both the C3H/HeJ mouse model and human patients. immunoSEQ multiplex PCR using 35 Vbeta forward primers and 13 Jbeta reverse primers was used to amplify TCRbeta CDR3 regions. Clonality in the scalp was compared among normal scalp (n=4), patchy alopecia areata scalp (n=8), and alopecia totalis/universalis scalp (n=8). On the human side, TCRbeta sequencing was run on scalp tissue and on sorted CD4+ and CD8+ peripheral blood T cells from healthy controls and from alopecia areata patients with either patchy or totalis/universalis disease. Tofacitinib was given for 6 to 18 months, followed by 6 months of follow-up off drug to assess delayed response and recurrence.

To prepare the library, the immunoSEQ multiplex PCR assay was applied. For TCR sequencing, RNA was extracted from every sample and reverse transcribed into cDNA to serve as template. First-strand cDNA was synthesized with SuperScript III using a 2:1 mix of oligo-dT and random hexamers. Amplification bias was assessed with a synthetic immune receptor repertoire, and residual bias was removed computationally. The original methods were these. After raw reads were preprocessed to remove errors, the CDR3 was defined following IMGT conventions as running from the conserved cysteine to phenylalanine. Clonality was computed by normalizing Shannon entropy by log2 of the number of productive unique TCRs and subtracting the result from 1. Whether each scalp clone was CD4 or CD8 was inferred by checking scalp TCRbeta sequences against the CD4 and CD8 repertoires from sorted blood. TCRdb holds this immuneACCESS table with in-frame rearrangements only. Some clones are missing; in checked studies, unresolved V genes explain under half, and the rest has no known cause. V, J and clone size reflect that table, while D and trimming were determined from the DNA. Recorded for this sample are some 150,000 clones; under 60% of them occurred a single time. Jointly, the top ten make up under 7.5% of the sample.

Read against the paper, the sample's time point label means: baseline before oral tofacitinib. Lesional scalp punch biopsies and peripheral blood were obtained from alopecia areata patients. After PBMCs were isolated by density centrifugation and stained for CD3, CD4 and CD8, a FACSAria was used to sort CD4+ and CD8+ T cells. Comments on this clone: What this receptor recognizes is not known. Base qualities were left out, and no much larger clone turns up one base away.

Summary of the overall study and its limitations: Lesional scalp, especially in alopecia totalis/universalis, showed higher clonality and more expanded CD8+ clones than normal scalp, suggesting antigenic drive. Compared with mice, TCR sequences shared between patients were less clear, possibly partly because of HLA diversity across the patient population. Scalp TCR repertoire analysis is complicated because resident alphabeta T cells in normal human skin are also sequenced, whereas mouse skin is dominated by gammadelta T cells.

The CDR3 runs 13 amino acids, cysteine and phenylalanine included. Only the CDR3 DNA is retained, 39 bases long and in frame from the first base. From the germline V gene, CDR1 is SGHDT and CDR2 is YYEEEE. V loses 4 bases of germline sequence and J loses 7 bases, and the interval between the two ends is 14 bases. This receptor was identified in a human donor with alopecia areata. This sequence uses TRBV5-6 and TRBJ1-2; the D gene is unclear. Specimen: CD4+ T cells sorted from blood, collected at week 0. The bases read TGTGCCAGCAGCCTTGGATGGAATCGTGGCTACACCTTC. This encodes CASSLGWNRGYTF.